The 11 T cell receptor beta chains below all came from one sample that was sequenced in a study of blood T cell repertoires in COVID-19. Some clones are missing from TCRdb's copy, which holds only in-frame ones; the method was immunoSEQ multiplex PCR. The table has 39,000 or so clones, 80% to 90% seen once; the top ten hold 6.2%. Sequenced: peripheral blood. The receptors stem from a human donor in a cohort sampled during active COVID-19.

CDR3 in amino acids: CASSFQWNSPLHF. CDR3 DNA sequence: TGTGCCAGCAGTTTTCAGTGGAATTCACCCCTCCACTTT. The chain carries TRBV27 and TRBJ1-6; D not certain. The CDR3 loop spans 13 amino acids. The V gene lost 3 bases and the J gene lost 7 bases, with 7 bases spanning the gap. CDR1 MNHEY and CDR2 SMNVEV come from the germline V gene (reference sequence).

V and J are TRBV27 and TRBJ1-5; no definite D call. Per the germline V gene, CDR1 is MNHEY and CDR2 is SMNVEV (reference sequence). The CDR3 contains 12 residues. V shed 7 bases and J shed 10 bases, with 14 bases lying between them. CDR3 sequence: CASTFSRRPQHF. The CDR3 bases are TGTGCCAGCACTTTTTCAAGGAGACCCCAGCATTTT.

The V call is TRBV5-6, the J call TRBJ1-1; 8 positions agree with TRBD1. This CDR3 has 12 amino acids. V lost 0 bases, J lost 9 bases, and 1 base stayed unmatched. Per germline, CDR1 SGHDT and CDR2 YYEEEE. The CDR3 is CASSLGTGKAFF. CDR3 bases: TGTGCCAGCAGCTTGGGGACAGGGAAAGCTTTCTTT.

The chain joins TRBV7-2 to TRBJ2-7; D perhaps matches TRBD1 (5 bases). The CDR3 has 13 residues. V was pared by 5 bases and J by 3 bases, with 11 bases between. The germline gives CDR1 SGHTA, CDR2 FQGNSA. This CDR3 reads CASSIQRGYEQYF. CDR3 nucleotide sequence: TGTGCCAGCAGCATACAAAGGGGCTACGAGCAGTACTTC.

The V gene is TRBV5-1, the J gene TRBJ2-1; 7 bases fit TRBD1. J lost 6 bases, V lost 3 bases, and 9 bases had no gene match. Germline loops: CDR1 SGHRS, CDR2 YFSETQ. The CDR3 totals 15 residues. The CDR3 nucleotides are TGCGCCAGCAGCTCCGGGACAGTTGTACCCAATGAGCAGTTCTTC. Its protein is CASSSGTVVPNEQFF.

The J gene is TRBJ1-2, the V gene TRBV3-1 (or the pseudogene TRBV3-2); tentative D call: TRBD1 (5 bases). Germline lookup yields CDR1 LGHDT and CDR2 YNNKEL (reference sequence). The CDR3 has 14 amino acids. V was trimmed by 7 bases and J by 3 bases, leaving 15 bases between them. DNA of the CDR3: TGTGCCAGCAACGACCGGGGGATGGACTATGGCTACACCTTC. Translating it yields CASNDRGMDYGYTF.

V gene TRBV3-1 (or the pseudogene TRBV3-2) combines with J gene TRBJ2-7; TRBD2 aligns across 7 bases. In germline, CDR1 is LGHDT, CDR2 YNNKEL (reference sequence). The V and J ends lost 5 bases and 3 bases, in that order; junction bases with no gene match: 7. The CDR3 is made up of 14 amino acids. CDR3 in amino acids: CASSLYRGGYEQYF. In nucleotides, the CDR3 is TGTGCCAGCAGCTTATACCGCGGGGGCTACGAGCAGTACTTC.

This clone appeared a few times. The chain recombines TRBV7-9 with TRBJ1-5; perhaps TRBD1 as D (5 bases). The CDR3 consists of 15 residues. V was trimmed by 3 bases and J by 8 bases, leaving 17 bases between them. Per germline, CDR1 SEHNR and CDR2 FQNEAQ (reference sequence). This CDR3 reads CASSFYKGAVEPQHF. As DNA, the CDR3 is TGTGCCAGCAGCTTTTATAAAGGGGCGGTTGAGCCCCAGCATTTT.

This clone occurred once. Written as DNA, the CDR3 is TGTGCCAGCAGCCAAGTCTTGGGACAGGGGGTTAAAAACATTCAGTACTTC. As protein: CASSQVLGQGVKNIQYF. V is TRBV3-1 (or the pseudogene TRBV3-2) and J is TRBJ2-4, with 11 bases matching TRBD1. Germline V gene data show CDR1 as LGHDT and CDR2 as YNNKEL (reference sequence). The CDR3 length is 17 residues. After removal of 1 base from V and 4 bases from J, the junction contained 6 bases not matched to a gene.

The chain couples TRBV18 to TRBJ1-4; no definite D call. Germline V gene lookup returns CDR1 KGHSH and CDR2 LQKENI. V was clipped by 6 bases and J by 7 bases, with 6 bases between them. This CDR3 is 11 amino acids long. Here the CDR3 DNA reads TGTGCCAGCTCGCCTAGTGAAAAACTGTTTTTT. Protein product: CASSPSEKLFF. Variable domain in full (rest from reference TRBV18 and TRBJ1-4): NAGVMQNPRHLVRRRGQEARLRCSPMKGHSHVYWYRQLPEEGLKFMVYLQKENIIDESGMPKERFSAEFPKEGPSILRIQQVVRGDSAAYFCASSPSEKLFFGSGTQLSVL.

The gene calls are TRBV7-9 and TRBJ2-1, with TRBD1 matching 9 bases. The ends lost 4 bases at V and 4 bases at J; junction bases unmatched: 5. The CDR3 runs 15 residues. CDR1 and CDR2 from the germline V gene are SEHNR and FQNEAQ (reference sequence). The CDR3 is CASSSPGQGYNEQFF. CDR3 DNA: TGTGCCAGCAGCTCACCAGGACAGGGGTACAATGAGCAGTTCTTC.